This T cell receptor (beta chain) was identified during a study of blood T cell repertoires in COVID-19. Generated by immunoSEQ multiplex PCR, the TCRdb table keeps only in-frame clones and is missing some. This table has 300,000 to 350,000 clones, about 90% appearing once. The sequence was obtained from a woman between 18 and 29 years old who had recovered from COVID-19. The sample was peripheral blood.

The CDR3, as DNA: TGTGCCAGCAGCTTGGACGCGGGTGAAGCTTTCTTT. Residues: CASSLDAGEAFF. The chain has TRBV5-6 and TRBJ1-1; D gene uncertain. Trimming left V 0 bases short and J 7 bases short, with 7 bases between. Germline CDR1 reads SGHDT; CDR2 reads YYEEEE. The CDR3 loop spans 12 amino acids.